Presented here are 10 T cell receptor beta chains from one specimen sequenced in a study of blood T cell repertoires in COVID-19. The assay was immunoSEQ multiplex PCR, and TCRdb's table has in-frame clones only and misses some. This table has fewer than 250,000 clones, about 87% appearing once. Sample: peripheral blood. The source of these receptors is an older man with acute or convalescent COVID-19.

V usage is TRBV6-6 and J usage is TRBJ2-2; D is perhaps TRBD1 (5 bases). CDR1 and CDR2 (germline): MNHNY, SVGAGI (reference sequence). The CDR3 length is 15 residues. V lost 10 bases, J lost 2 bases, and 17 bases lay in between. The CDR3 DNA sequence: TGTGCCATCCTCCCCTGGGGCATCAACACCGGGGAGCTGTTTTTT. Translating gives CAILPWGINTGELFF.

This clone has just one count. The CDR3 coding sequence is TGTGCCAGCTCACCGGAAGGGGTGAACACCATATATTTT. This sequence encodes CASSPEGVNTIYF. The chain uses TRBV18 and TRBJ1-3, with D maybe TRBD1 (5 bases). The V end lost 3 bases, the J end lost 7 bases, and 10 bases lay between the germline ends. This CDR3 is 13 amino acids long. Germline V gives CDR1 KGHSH, CDR2 LQKENI.

This rearrangement joins TRBV5-1 to TRBJ2-7, with TRBD1 matching 7 bases. The V gene end was trimmed by 1 base and the J gene end by 2 bases; junction bases not matched to a gene: 6. This CDR3 contains 15 residues. Germline V CDR1 and CDR2: SGHRS, YFSETQ. CDR3 DNA sequence: TGCGCCAGCAGCTTGATTGGGACAGCCCCCTACGAGCAGTACTTC. Translation gives CASSLIGTAPYEQYF.

The chain couples TRBV7-6 to TRBJ2-2, with D maybe TRBD2 (5 bases). Between the trimmed V and J ends, which lost 3 bases and 1 base, there was a span of 15 bases. The CDR3 totals 17 residues. Looked up from germline, CDR1 is SGHVS and CDR2 is FNYEAQ. CDR3 amino acids: CASSLLGAMMNTGELFF. In nucleotides, the CDR3 is TGTGCCAGCAGCTTGCTGGGAGCGATGATGAACACCGGGGAGCTGTTTTTT. The full variable domain, completed using reference TRBV7-6 and TRBJ2-2, is GAGVSQSPRYKVTKRGQDVALRCDPISGHVSLYWYRQALGQGPEFLTYFNYEAQQDKSGLPNDRFSAERPEGSISTLTIQRTEQRDSAMYRCASSLLGAMMNTGELFFGEGSRLTVL.

The chain couples TRBV5-1 to TRBJ1-6; 9 bases map to TRBD1. CDR1 and CDR2 (germline): SGHRS, YFSETQ. This CDR3 region has 14 residues. The V and J ends lost 4 bases and 7 bases, in that order; junction bases with no gene match: 3. The CDR3 bases are TGCGCCAGCAGCCTACAGGGGGCCAATTCACCCCTCCACTTT. Its protein product is CASSLQGANSPLHF.

The chain links TRBV4-1 to TRBJ1-2; perhaps TRBD1 as D (5 bases). The V gene lost 3 bases and the J gene lost 3 bases, with 17 bases spanning the gap. Germline V gives CDR1 MGHRA, CDR2 YSYEKL. The CDR3 has 16 amino acids. The CDR3 spells CASSQVLGGEDYGYTF. In DNA form, the CDR3 reads TGCGCCAGCAGCCAGGTACTCGGGGGGGAAGACTATGGCTACACCTTC.

The gene calls are TRBV7-3 and TRBJ2-1, with TRBD1 as a possible D gene (6 bases). V lost 5 bases and J 3 bases, leaving 17 bases between the germline ends. The CDR3 loop spans 16 amino acids. Germline V gives CDR1 SGHTA, CDR2 FQGTGA. The chain's CDR3 is CASSPHSTGLYNEQFF. CDR3 nucleotide sequence: TGTGCCAGCAGCCCCCATTCGACAGGACTCTACAATGAGCAGTTCTTC.

The chain uses TRBV5-1 and TRBJ2-1, with 7 bases fitting TRBD2. This CDR3 has 16 amino acids. The germline CDR1 and CDR2 sequences are SGHRS and YFSETQ. V gave up 6 bases and J gave up 0 bases; unmatched junction bases: 9. The CDR3 loop is CASTLNGGSSYNEQFF. CDR3 DNA: TGCGCCAGCACCCTTAACGGGGGGAGCTCCTACAATGAGCAGTTCTTC. The entire variable domain, with the rest obtained from reference TRBV5-1 and TRBJ2-1, is as follows: KAGVTQTPRYLIKTRGQQVTLSCSPISGHRSVSWYQQTPGQGLQFLFEYFSETQRNKGNFPGRFSGRQFSNSRSEMNVSTLELGDSALYLCASTLNGGSSYNEQFFGPGTRLTVL.

The gene calls are TRBV5-1 and TRBJ2-7, with 10 nucleotides matching TRBD1. With V trimmed by 2 bases and J by 6 bases, 14 bases remained unmatched. The CDR3 has 17 amino acids. CDR1 and CDR2 (germline): SGHRS, YFSETQ. CDR3 sequence: CASSFRASRDRGFEQYF. CDR3 in DNA: TGCGCCAGCAGCTTCCGAGCATCCCGGGACAGGGGATTCGAGCAGTACTTC.

V usage is TRBV4-1 and J usage is TRBJ2-7; weak D call: TRBD1 (6 bases). Germline V gene data show CDR1 as MGHRA and CDR2 as YSYEKL. The CDR3 contains 18 residues. V lost 0 bases and J 5 bases, leaving 23 bases between the germline ends. The CDR3 sequence: CASSQESLGTPRPNEQYF. The DNA for the CDR3 is TGCGCCAGCAGCCAAGAAAGCCTCGGGACACCGAGACCCAACGAGCAGTACTTC.